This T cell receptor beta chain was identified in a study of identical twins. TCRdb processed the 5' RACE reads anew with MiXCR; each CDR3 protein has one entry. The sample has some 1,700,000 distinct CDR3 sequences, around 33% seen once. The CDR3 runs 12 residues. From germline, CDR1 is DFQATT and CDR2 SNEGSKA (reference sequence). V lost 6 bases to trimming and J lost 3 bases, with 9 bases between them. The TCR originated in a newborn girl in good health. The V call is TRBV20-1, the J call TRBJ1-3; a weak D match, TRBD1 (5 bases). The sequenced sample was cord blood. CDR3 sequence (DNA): TGCAGTGCCCCAGGGCGTGGAAACACCATATATTTT. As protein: CSAPGRGNTIYF.